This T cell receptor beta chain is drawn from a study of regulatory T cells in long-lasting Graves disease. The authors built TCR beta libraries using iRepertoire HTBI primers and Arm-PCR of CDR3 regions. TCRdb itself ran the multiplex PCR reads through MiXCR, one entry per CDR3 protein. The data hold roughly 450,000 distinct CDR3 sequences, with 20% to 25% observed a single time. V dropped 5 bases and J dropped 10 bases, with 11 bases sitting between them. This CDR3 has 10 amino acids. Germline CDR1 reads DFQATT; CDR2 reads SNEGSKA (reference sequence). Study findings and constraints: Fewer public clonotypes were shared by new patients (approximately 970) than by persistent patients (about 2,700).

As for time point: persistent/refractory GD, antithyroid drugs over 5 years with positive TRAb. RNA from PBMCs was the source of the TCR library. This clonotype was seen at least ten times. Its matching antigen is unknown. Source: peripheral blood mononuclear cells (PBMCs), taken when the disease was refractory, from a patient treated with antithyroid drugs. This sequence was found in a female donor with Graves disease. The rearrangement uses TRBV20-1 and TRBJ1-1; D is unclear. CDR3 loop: CSAALTRAFF. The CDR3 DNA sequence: TGCAGTGCTGCGCTTACAAGAGCTTTCTTT.